A selection of T cell receptor beta chains follows, all from one sample in a study of PD-1 blockade in classical Hodgkin lymphoma. TCRdb's table, derived via immunoSEQ multiplex PCR, lists solely in-frame clones and lacks some. The table lists roughly 19,000 clones, 76% of them singletons. The sample was peripheral blood mononuclear cells (PBMCs), taken before the fourth cycle of nivolumab. The source is a human donor with classical Hodgkin lymphoma. Both conserved end residues are part of each CDR3. D genes are given only for firm matches. Size is omitted from some rows. Given values are once, few, many or a class for expanded clones.

CASSQDLEGNEQFF	TGCGCCAGCAGCCAAGATCTTGAGGGGAATGAGCAGTTCTTC	few	TRBJ2-1	TRBV4-3	-
CASSVLQGEAFF	TGTGCCAGTAGTGTCTTACAGGGTGAAGCTTTCTTT	-	TRBJ1-1	TRBV19	-
CASSSRLNTEAFF	TGTGCTAGCAGCTCCCGGCTGAACACTGAAGCTTTCTTT	-	TRBJ1-1	TRBV7-7	-
CASSAVQGTEAFF	TGTGCCAGCAGCGCCGTCCAGGGGACTGAAGCTTTCTTT	once	TRBJ1-1	TRBV9	-
CASSATVTTEAFF	TGTGCCAGTAGTGCGACAGTAACCACTGAAGCTTTCTTT	-	TRBJ1-1	TRBV19	-
CASSPTMNTEAFF	TGTGCCAGCTCACCGACAATGAACACTGAAGCTTTCTTT	-	TRBJ1-1	TRBV18	-
CASSLSATGGGGYTF	TGTGCCAGCAGCTTATCAGCTACAGGGGGAGGTGGCTACACCTTC	-	TRBJ1-2	TRBV7-2	TRBD1
CASRGQGGFYEQYF	TGTGCCAGTAGAGGACAGGGTGGGTTCTACGAGCAGTACTTC	few	TRBJ2-7	TRBV19	TRBD1
CAIRPTGITSGANVLTF	TGTGCCATCAGGCCCACAGGGATCACCTCTGGGGCCAACGTCCTGACTTTC	few	TRBJ2-6	TRBV10-3	-
CASSQVRGSGYTF	TGTGCCAGCAGCCAAGTACGGGGTAGCGGCTACACCTTC	-	TRBJ1-2	TRBV14	-
CATSPDRFGGGYTF	TGTGCCACCAGCCCAGACCGCTTTGGTGGTGGCTACACCTTC	-	TRBJ1-2	TRBV15	-
CASSQERALTYGYTF	TGCGCCAGCAGCCAAGAGAGGGCACTAACGTATGGCTACACCTTC	-	TRBJ1-2	TRBV4-3	-
CASSWGAGYNEQFF	TGTGCCAGCAGCTGGGGGGCCGGGTACAATGAGCAGTTCTTC	-	TRBJ2-1	TRBV7-2	-
CASSQDLFSGGGNTIYF	TGCGCCAGCAGCCAAGATTTGTTTTCAGGAGGGGGAAACACCATATATTTT	-	TRBJ1-3	TRBV4-3	-
CASSIRAEAAGNTIYF	TGTGCCAGTAGTATCCGAGCAGAAGCCGCTGGAAACACCATATATTTT	-	TRBJ1-3	TRBV19	-
CASSESVIAGGQDTQYF	TGTGCCAGCAGTGAATCGGTAATAGCGGGGGGGCAAGATACGCAGTATTTT	-	TRBJ2-3	TRBV25-1	TRBD2
CASSSAGAGYTF	TGTGCCAGCAGCTCCGCAGGGGCTGGCTACACCTTC	few	TRBJ1-2	TRBV28	-
CASSLTGHYEQYF	TGTGCCAGCTCCCTGACAGGGCACTACGAGCAGTACTTC	-	TRBJ2-7	TRBV19	TRBD1
CASSIFRGAGELFF	TGTGCCAGTAGTATCTTCCGGGGGGCCGGGGAGCTGTTTTTT	-	TRBJ2-2	TRBV19	TRBD2
CAISESLDRGNEQYF	TGTGCCATCAGTGAGTCCTTAGACAGAGGGAACGAGCAGTACTTC	-	TRBJ2-7	TRBV10-3	-
CASSIVRGETQYF	TGTGCCAGTAGTATAGTTCGTGGGGAGACCCAGTACTTC	-	TRBJ2-5	TRBV19	-
CASSPNSGLAGVFSGANVLTF	TGTGCCAGCTCACCAAATTCAGGACTAGCGGGAGTTTTTTCTGGGGCCAACGTCCTGACTTTC	-	TRBJ2-6	TRBV18	TRBD2
CASSLGPPRGGTEAFF	TGTGCCAGCAGCTTAGGACCGCCCCGAGGGGGCACTGAAGCTTTCTTT	-	TRBJ1-1	TRBV5-6	-
CASSFLGLAGGPGGELFF	TGTGCCAGTAGTTTTCTGGGACTAGCGGGGGGGCCCGGCGGGGAGCTGTTTTTT	-	TRBJ2-2	TRBV19	TRBD2
CASRQGWGTEAFF	TGTGCCAGTAGACAGGGATGGGGCACTGAAGCTTTCTTT	-	TRBJ1-1	TRBV19	-
CASSQVSTSGSYEQYF	TGTGCCAGCAGCCAAGTATCAACTAGCGGCTCCTACGAGCAGTACTTC	-	TRBJ2-7	TRBV4-2	TRBD2
CASSSGQGLDGYTF	TGCGCCAGCAGCTCGGGACAGGGGTTGGATGGCTACACCTTC	-	TRBJ1-2	TRBV5-1	TRBD1
CASSVGAATLYGYTF	TGTGCCAGCAGCGTAGGGGCGGCCACCCTCTATGGCTACACCTTC	-	TRBJ1-2	TRBV9	-